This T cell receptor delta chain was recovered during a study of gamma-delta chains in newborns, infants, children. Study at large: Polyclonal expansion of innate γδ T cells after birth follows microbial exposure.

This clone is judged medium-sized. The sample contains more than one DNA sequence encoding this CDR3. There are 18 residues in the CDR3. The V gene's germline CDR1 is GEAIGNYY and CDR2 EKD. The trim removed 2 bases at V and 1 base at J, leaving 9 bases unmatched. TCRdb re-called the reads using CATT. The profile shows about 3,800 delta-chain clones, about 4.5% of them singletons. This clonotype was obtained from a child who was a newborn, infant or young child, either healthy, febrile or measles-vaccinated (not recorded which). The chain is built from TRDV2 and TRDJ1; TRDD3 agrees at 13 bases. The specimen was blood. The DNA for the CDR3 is TGTGCCTGTGACAAGTTACTGGGGGATACGAAGGTCACCGATAAACTCATCTTT. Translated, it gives CACDKLLGDTKVTDKLIF.